This TCR beta chain was recovered during a study of CD8 T cells in ankylosing spondylitis. Study outcomes and limitations: In the blood and synovial fluid of reactive arthritis, some motif variants had been previously reported. There was a TCR beta motif, made of several highly homologous variants, that appeared characteristic of ankylosing spondylitis blood. Disease-associated clonotypes exhibited CD8+ identity and were relatively infrequent in peripheral blood. Disease-linked clones reportedly concentrated significantly in matched ankylosing spondylitis synovial fluid.

In TCRdb, the 5' RACE reads were re-called with MiXCR into one record per CDR3 protein. The sample holds over 450,000 distinct CDR3 sequences; about 13% are singletons and the top ten take around 6.8%. The CDR3 runs to 13 residues. V dropped 8 bases and J dropped 6; count of bases not matched to a gene: 7. In this sample, this clonotype turned up a few times. Its antigen is not known. The clonotype originates from a male donor with ankylosing spondylitis. The sequenced sample consisted of blood, either unsorted or a sorted T cell fraction (not recorded which). This sequence joins TRBV12-3 or TRBV12-4 and TRBJ2-1; 7 bases are shared with TRBD1. Here the CDR3 DNA reads TGTGCCAGCGGGACAGCTGTAACCAATGAGCAGTTCTTC. Encoded protein: CASGTAVTNEQFF.